Listed below are T cell receptor beta chains from one sample, sequenced in a study of cytotoxic CD8 clonotypes in ibrutinib-treated CLL. TCRdb's table, derived via immunoSEQ multiplex PCR, lists solely in-frame clones and lacks some. The sample shows some 200,000 clones, 65% to 80% of them seen only once. Sequences were derived from PBMCs, sampled after 12 months of ibrutinib treatment. The receptors were sampled from a human donor with chronic lymphocytic leukemia. The CDR3 runs from the conserved cysteine through the conserved F or W. The D gene is left open where the match is weak. Rows may omit the clone size; those that give it use once, few, many or a size class.

CDR3nt: TGTGCCAGTCGGGGACAGGGGACCACTGAAGCTTTCTTT
CDR3aa: CASRGQGTTEAFF
v_gene: TRBV19
abundance: NA
j_gene: TRBJ1-1
d_gene: TRBD1

CDR3nt: TGTGCCAGCTCACCACGGAATAAACAGGGGGTGACTAACTATGGCTACACCTTC
CDR3aa: CASSPRNKQGVTNYGYTF
v_gene: TRBV18
abundance: NA
j_gene: TRBJ1-2
d_gene: TRBD1

CDR3nt: TGCGCCAGCAGCCCCTCAACAGACTGGGACTACGAGCAGTACTTC
CDR3aa: CASSPSTDWDYEQYF
v_gene: TRBV5-1
abundance: NA
j_gene: TRBJ2-7
d_gene: NA

CDR3nt: TGCGCCAGCAGTGAGACCATAGGGGGCAGCAGATTGAACAACTATGGCTACACCTTC
CDR3aa: CASSETIGGSRLNNYGYTF
v_gene: TRBV10-1
abundance: NA
j_gene: TRBJ1-2
d_gene: TRBD1

CDR3nt: TGTGCCAGTAGTAAGTGGGGAAGTAACACTGAAGCTTTCTTT
CDR3aa: CASSKWGSNTEAFF
v_gene: TRBV19
abundance: NA
j_gene: TRBJ1-1
d_gene: NA

CDR3nt: TGTGCCAGCAGTGTGGGCGGGAACACTGAAGCTTTCTTT
CDR3aa: CASSVGGNTEAFF
v_gene: TRBV27
abundance: once
j_gene: TRBJ1-1
d_gene: NA

CDR3nt: TGTGCCAGCAGTTCGGCAGGGGGCCCTAATCAGCCCCAGCATTTT
CDR3aa: CASSSAGGPNQPQHF
v_gene: TRBV28
abundance: NA
j_gene: TRBJ1-5
d_gene: TRBD1

CDR3nt: TGTGCCAGCAGCTTAATAAATTCCGGGGAGCTGTTTTTT
CDR3aa: CASSLINSGELFF
v_gene: TRBV7-3
abundance: NA
j_gene: TRBJ2-2
d_gene: NA

CDR3nt: TGCGCCAGCAGCCAAAAGATCATGTCTAATGAAAAACTGTTTTTT
CDR3aa: CASSQKIMSNEKLFF
v_gene: TRBV4-1
abundance: few
j_gene: TRBJ1-4
d_gene: NA

CDR3nt: TGTGCCAGCAGTGACTGGCAGGCTAGCAATCAGCCCCAGCATTTT
CDR3aa: CASSDWQASNQPQHF
v_gene: TRBV6-1
abundance: NA
j_gene: TRBJ1-5
d_gene: NA

CDR3nt: TGCGCCAGCAGCTTTCTAGCGGGGGGCACAGATACGCAGTATTTT
CDR3aa: CASSFLAGGTDTQYF
v_gene: TRBV5-1
abundance: NA
j_gene: TRBJ2-3
d_gene: TRBD2

CDR3nt: TGTGCCAGCAGCGCACAGGGTTATGGAAACACCATATATTTT
CDR3aa: CASSAQGYGNTIYF
v_gene: TRBV7-6
abundance: NA
j_gene: TRBJ1-3
d_gene: NA

CDR3nt: TGTGCCAGCAGTTCGGGCACTGAAGCTTTCTTT
CDR3aa: CASSSGTEAFF
v_gene: TRBV28
abundance: NA
j_gene: TRBJ1-1
d_gene: NA

CDR3nt: TGCAGCGTTGGAAACAGGAATCAGCCCCAGCATTTT
CDR3aa: CSVGNRNQPQHF
v_gene: TRBV29-1
abundance: NA
j_gene: TRBJ1-5
d_gene: NA

CDR3nt: TGTGCCTGGAGCGCGCTAGCGGGGGGCACAGATACGCAGTATTTT
CDR3aa: CAWSALAGGTDTQYF
v_gene: TRBV30
abundance: NA
j_gene: TRBJ2-3
d_gene: TRBD2

CDR3nt: TGCGCCAGCAGCTTGGGGATCTCCAGGGCTACAACCTACGAGCAGTACTTC
CDR3aa: CASSLGISRATTYEQYF
v_gene: TRBV5-1
abundance: NA
j_gene: TRBJ2-7
d_gene: NA

CDR3nt: TGTGCCAGCAGTCTTCGGACAGGGGTGAACACTGAAGCTTTCTTT
CDR3aa: CASSLRTGVNTEAFF
v_gene: TRBV28
abundance: NA
j_gene: TRBJ1-1
d_gene: TRBD1

CDR3nt: TGTGCCAGCAACCCGACAGGGGTCAACCTTAATAGCAATCAGCCCCAGCATTTT
CDR3aa: CASNPTGVNLNSNQPQHF
v_gene: TRBV2
abundance: NA
j_gene: TRBJ1-5
d_gene: TRBD1